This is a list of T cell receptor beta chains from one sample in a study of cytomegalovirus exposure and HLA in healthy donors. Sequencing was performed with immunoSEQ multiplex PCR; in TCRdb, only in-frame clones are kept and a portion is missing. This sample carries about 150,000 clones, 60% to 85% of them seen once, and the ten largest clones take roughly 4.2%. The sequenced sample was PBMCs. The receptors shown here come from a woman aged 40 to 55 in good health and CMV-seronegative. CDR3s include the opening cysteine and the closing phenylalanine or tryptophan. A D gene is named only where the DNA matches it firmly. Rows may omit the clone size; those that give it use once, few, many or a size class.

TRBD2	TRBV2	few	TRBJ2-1	CASRASGRMSYNEQFF	TGTGCCAGCCGGGCTAGCGGGAGAATGTCCTACAATGAGCAGTTCTTC
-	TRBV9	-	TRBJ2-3	CASSVSTPATDTQYF	TGTGCCAGCAGCGTTAGCACCCCAGCGACAGATACGCAGTATTTT
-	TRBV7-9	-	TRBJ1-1	CASSPAPGGEAFF	TGTGCCAGCAGCCCCGCCCCGGGAGGAGAAGCTTTCTTT
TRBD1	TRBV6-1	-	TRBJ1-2	CASRKGQNYGYTF	TGTGCCAGCAGGAAGGGACAGAACTATGGCTACACCTTC
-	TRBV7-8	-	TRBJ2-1	CASSPWTFSSYNEQFF	TGTGCCAGCAGCCCTTGGACTTTTAGCTCCTACAATGAGCAGTTCTTC
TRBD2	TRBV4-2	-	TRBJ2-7	CASSQETGGIYEQYF	TGTGCCAGCAGCCAAGAAACGGGGGGGATCTACGAGCAGTACTTC
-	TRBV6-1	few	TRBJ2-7	CASSDVSYEQYF	TGTGCCAGCAGTGACGTATCCTACGAGCAGTACTTC
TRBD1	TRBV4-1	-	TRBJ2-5	CASSQGTGEETQYF	TGCGCCAGCAGCCAGGGGACAGGGGAAGAGACCCAGTACTTC
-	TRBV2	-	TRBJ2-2	CASSEGPQASGELFF	TGTGCCAGCAGTGAAGGTCCCCAGGCCAGCGGGGAGCTGTTTTTT
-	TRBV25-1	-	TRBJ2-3	CASRFINTDTQYF	TGTGCCAGCAGGTTTATAAACACAGATACGCAGTATTTT
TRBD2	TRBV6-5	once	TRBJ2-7	CASSYNQRGTYEQYF	TGTGCCAGCAGTTACAACCAGCGGGGAACCTACGAGCAGTACTTC
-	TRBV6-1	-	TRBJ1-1	CASSEAGAPTEAFF	TGTGCCAGCAGTGAAGCGGGGGCCCCCACTGAAGCTTTCTTT
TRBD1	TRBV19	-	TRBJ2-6	CASSMGQGTPGANVLTF	TGTGCCAGTAGTATGGGACAGGGGACCCCTGGGGCCAACGTCCTGACTTTC
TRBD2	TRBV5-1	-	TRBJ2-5	CASSFSGSVPSETQYF	TGCGCCAGCAGCTTCAGCGGGAGCGTCCCCTCAGAGACCCAGTACTTC
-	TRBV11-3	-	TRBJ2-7	CASRLGAYEQYF	TGTGCCAGCCGCTTGGGGGCTTACGAGCAGTACTTC
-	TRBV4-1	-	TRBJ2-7	CASSQPQAPIGQYF	TGCGCCAGCAGCCAACCCCAGGCTCCGATAGGGCAGTACTTC
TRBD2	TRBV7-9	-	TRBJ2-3	CASSLIAGVSTDTQYF	TGTGCCAGCAGCTTAATCGCGGGAGTTAGCACAGATACGCAGTATTTT
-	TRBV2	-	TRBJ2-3	CASSLGTDTQYF	TGTGCCAGCAGTCTCGGCACAGATACGCAGTATTTT
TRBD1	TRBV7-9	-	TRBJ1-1	CASSRTGWENTEAFF	TGTGCCAGCAGCCGGACAGGGTGGGAGAACACTGAAGCTTTCTTT
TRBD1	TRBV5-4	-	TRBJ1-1	CASRLGQGLNTEAFF	TGTGCCAGCAGACTTGGACAGGGGTTGAACACTGAAGCTTTCTTT
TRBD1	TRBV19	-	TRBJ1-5	CASGPRQGQQPQHF	TGTGCCAGCGGACCACGACAGGGACAGCAGCCCCAGCATTTT
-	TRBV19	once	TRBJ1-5	CASKQKGVTNQPQHF	TGTGCCAGTAAACAAAAGGGGGTTACTAATCAGCCCCAGCATTTT
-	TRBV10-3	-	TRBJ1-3	CAISRDTGNTIYF	TGTGCCATCAGCCGGGACACAGGAAACACCATATATTTT
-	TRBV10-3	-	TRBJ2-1	CAISDLGIGGRTSYNEQFF	TGTGCCATCAGTGATCTGGGAATCGGTGGGAGGACTTCCTACAATGAGCAGTTCTTC
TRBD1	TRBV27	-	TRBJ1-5	CASSQTGPDQPQHF	TGTGCCAGCAGCCAGACAGGGCCGGATCAGCCCCAGCATTTT
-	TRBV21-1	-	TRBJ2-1	CASSYIEAGRGKNEQFF	TGTGCCAGCAGCTATATCGAAGCAGGGCGGGGGAAAAATGAGCAGTTCTTC
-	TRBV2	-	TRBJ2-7	CASRDTAYEQYF	TGTGCCAGCAGGGACACCGCCTACGAGCAGTACTTC
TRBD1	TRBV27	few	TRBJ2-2	CASRDHRGQGTGELFF	TGTGCCAGCAGGGACCACAGGGGGCAGGGCACCGGGGAGCTGTTTTTT